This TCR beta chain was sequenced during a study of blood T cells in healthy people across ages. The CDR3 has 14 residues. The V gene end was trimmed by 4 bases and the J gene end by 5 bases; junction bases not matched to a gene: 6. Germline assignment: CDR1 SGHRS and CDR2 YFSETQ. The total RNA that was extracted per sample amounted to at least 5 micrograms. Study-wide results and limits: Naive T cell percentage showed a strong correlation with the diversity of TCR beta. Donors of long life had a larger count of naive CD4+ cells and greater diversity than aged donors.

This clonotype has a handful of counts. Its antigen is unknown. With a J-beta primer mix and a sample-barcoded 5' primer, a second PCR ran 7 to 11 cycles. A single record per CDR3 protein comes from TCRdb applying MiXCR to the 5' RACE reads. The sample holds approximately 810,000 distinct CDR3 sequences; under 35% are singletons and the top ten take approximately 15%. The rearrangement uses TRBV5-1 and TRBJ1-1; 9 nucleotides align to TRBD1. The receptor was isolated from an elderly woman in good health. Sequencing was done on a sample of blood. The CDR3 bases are TGCGCCAGCAGCGTAACAGGGGGCGATACTGAAGCTTTCTTT. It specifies CASSVTGGDTEAFF.